The 23 T cell receptor beta chains presented below share a single source sample, sequenced in a study of control samples from healthy donors and cancer patients. The data were produced by immunoSEQ multiplex PCR, yet TCRdb's version contains in-frame clones alone and is incomplete. The top ten hold about 10% of the sample, which has some 140,000 clones, 92% seen once. The specimen sequenced was blood. These receptor sequences come from a man aged 25-45 years in good health.

The rearrangement links TRBV24-1 to TRBJ2-2; possibly TRBD2 for D (6 bases). The germline CDR1 and CDR2 sequences are KGHDR and SFDVKD. The germline V and J ends were trimmed by 4 bases and 3 bases, with 11 bases remaining between them. The CDR3 consists of 15 residues. DNA for the CDR3: TGTGCCACCAGTGACCGGGGGACGGACACCGGGGAGCTGTTTTTT. It encodes CATSDRGTDTGELFF.

The chain is built from TRBV5-1 and TRBJ1-1, with no clear D. In germline, CDR1 is SGHRS, CDR2 YFSETQ. V lost 0 bases and J lost 1, with 10 bases in between. The CDR3 length is 15 residues. CDR3: CASSLDGRGNTEAFF. CDR3 DNA sequence: TGCGCCAGCAGCTTGGACGGGCGGGGGAACACTGAAGCTTTCTTT.

This clone was seen a few times. The J gene is TRBJ1-2, the V gene TRBV2, with D perhaps matching TRBD1 (5 bases). This CDR3 has 12 residues. V was cut by 7 bases and J by 4 bases, with 10 bases left in between. The V gene's germline CDR1 is SNHLY and CDR2 FYNNEI. DNA for the CDR3: TGTGCCAGCACCGCAGACAGCTATGGCTACACCTTC. Its translation: CASTADSYGYTF. The complete variable domain, with remaining parts taken from reference TRBV2 and TRBJ1-2, reads EPEVTQTPSHQVTQMGQEVILRCVPISNHLYFYWYRQILGQKVEFLVSFYNNEISEKSEIFDDQFSVERPDGSNFTLKIRSTKLEDSAMYFCASTADSYGYTFGSGTRLTVV.

The CDR3 DNA is TGTGCCAGCAGTGAGGCAACTAGCGGGATGATGTACCAAGAGACCCAGTACTTC. Translated, it gives CASSEATSGMMYQETQYF. The chain uses TRBV2 and TRBJ2-5; the match to TRBD2 covers 10 bases. The CDR3 is 18 amino acids. Unmatched junction bases numbered 10, after V lost 3 bases and J lost 0 bases. Germline CDR1 SNHLY, CDR2 FYNNEI.

The CDR3 spells CASSLPDRKNTEAFF. The CDR3 coding sequence is TGTGCCAGCAGTCTACCAGACAGGAAGAACACTGAAGCTTTCTTT. V and J are TRBV27 and TRBJ1-1; D might be TRBD1 (6 bases). The CDR3 is 15 amino acids. Germline lookup yields CDR1 MNHEY and CDR2 SMNVEV (reference sequence). The V end lost 5 bases, the J end lost 1 base, and 14 bases lay between the germline ends.

The gene calls are TRBV4-1 and TRBJ2-1, with 10 bases aligning to TRBD2. The CDR3 totals 19 residues. CDR1 is MGHRA and CDR2 is YSYEKL in the germline V gene. J was trimmed by 7 bases and V by 6 bases; bases with no gene match: 21. CDR3 in DNA: TGCGCCAGCAGATCTGAGAGGAGCGGGAGGGCCGGGATAGGGAATGAGCAGTTCTTC. The encoded protein is CASRSERSGRAGIGNEQFF.

This chain links TRBV30 with TRBJ2-2; 13 bases line up with TRBD2. The CDR3 is made up of 20 amino acids. From germline, CDR1 is GTSNPN and CDR2 SVGIG (reference sequence). Trimming took 3 bases from V and 3 from J; bases not matched to a gene: 16. The CDR3 here is CAWRNEEGLAGVRYTGELFF. The CDR3 DNA sequence: TGTGCCTGGAGAAATGAAGAAGGACTAGCGGGAGTCCGCTACACCGGGGAGCTGTTTTTT.

This clone was observed a single time. The chain is built from TRBV7-2 and TRBJ2-2; D perhaps matches TRBD1 (6 bases). The CDR3 is made up of 13 amino acids. Germline assignment: CDR1 SGHTA and CDR2 FQGNSA. Trimming removed 4 bases at V and 7 bases at J, with 10 bases between. In nucleotides, the CDR3 is TGTGCCAGCAGCTCTCAGGGGCACGGGGAGCTGTTTTTT. Translation gives CASSSQGHGELFF.

The gene calls are TRBV11-2 and TRBJ2-2; 9 positions match TRBD1. This CDR3 is built from 16 residues. The germline gives CDR1 SGHAT, CDR2 FQNNGV. J gave up 5 bases and V 5 bases, and 9 bases lay outside the gene matches. CDR3 nucleotides: TGTGCCAGCAGCCACGGAGGACAGGGGTTGACCGGGGAGCTGTTTTTT. Translating it yields CASSHGGQGLTGELFF.

V gene TRBV20-1 combines with J gene TRBJ2-7; D might be TRBD1 (5 bases). The CDR3 loop spans 11 amino acids. From germline, CDR1 is DFQATT and CDR2 SNEGSKA (reference sequence). Trimming took off 5 bases at V and 5 bases at J, with 10 bases between the two ends. The CDR3 sequence: CSARRVHEQYF. In DNA form, the CDR3 reads TGCAGTGCTCGCAGGGTACACGAGCAGTACTTC.

CDR3 nucleotide sequence: TGTGCCAGCAGTTACCAGCCGAACACTGAAGCTTTCTTT. This translates into CASSYQPNTEAFF. The rearrangement joins TRBV6-2 or TRBV6-3 to TRBJ1-1; D unclear. The CDR3 runs 13 residues. Germline CDR1 reads MNHEY; CDR2 reads SVGEGT. Trimming shortened V by 2 bases and J by 1 base, and 5 bases separated the two germline ends.

V usage is TRBV7-9 and J usage is TRBJ2-3; D unclear. The V gene lost 8 bases and the J gene lost 2 bases, with 8 bases spanning the gap. CDR1 SEHNR and CDR2 FQNEAQ come from the germline V gene (reference sequence). The CDR3 is made up of 12 amino acids. In DNA, the CDR3 is TGTGCCAGCGTCCTGTACACAGATACGCAGTATTTT. Protein product: CASVLYTDTQYF.

The chain uses TRBV5-8 and TRBJ2-6; D perhaps matches TRBD1 (6 bases). CDR1 and CDR2 from the germline V gene are SGHTS and YDEGEE. V was pared by 5 bases and J by 0 bases, with 15 bases between. The CDR3 loop spans 17 amino acids. CDR3 coding DNA: TGTGCCAGCAGTTTCGGACAGAGAATCTCTGGGGCCAACGTCCTGACTTTC. It translates to CASSFGQRISGANVLTF.

The chain recombines TRBV3-1 (or the pseudogene TRBV3-2) with TRBJ2-7, with D uncertain. The CDR3 length is 16 residues. Deletions cut 4 bases from V and 2 bases from J, with 18 bases between. From germline, CDR1 is LGHDT and CDR2 YNNKEL (reference sequence). The CDR3 DNA reads TGTGCCAGCAGCCCCAGTTTTCGAGCGTTTCCCTACGAGCAGTACTTC. It is translated as CASSPSFRAFPYEQYF.

V gene TRBV5-1 combines with J gene TRBJ2-7; D perhaps matches TRBD1 (6 bases). Per the germline V gene, CDR1 is SGHRS and CDR2 is YFSETQ. V was cut by 0 bases and J by 2 bases, with 18 bases left in between. The CDR3 totals 17 residues. The CDR3, as DNA: TGCGCCAGCAGCTTGGTGAATATAGGACAGCAGGCCTACGAGCAGTACTTC. This gives the protein CASSLVNIGQQAYEQYF. The variable domain in full, completed from reference TRBV5-1 and TRBJ2-7, reads KAGVTQTPRYLIKTRGQQVTLSCSPISGHRSVSWYQQTPGQGLQFLFEYFSETQRNKGNFPGRFSGRQFSNSRSEMNVSTLELGDSALYLCASSLVNIGQQAYEQYFGPGTRLTVT.

The chain carries TRBV2 and TRBJ2-1, with 8 bases identical to TRBD2. The CDR3 has 15 amino acids. Germline CDR1 SNHLY, CDR2 FYNNEI. J gave up 2 bases and V 4 bases, and 4 bases lay outside the gene matches. In DNA, the CDR3 is TGTGCCAGCAGTGTAGCGGGGCTCGCCTACAATGAGCAGTTCTTC. It yields the protein CASSVAGLAYNEQFF.

V usage is TRBV20-1 and J usage is TRBJ1-5; the D gene is possibly TRBD1 (6 bases). V shed 6 bases and J shed 6 bases, with 21 bases lying between them. Germline V gives CDR1 DFQATT, CDR2 SNEGSKA (reference sequence). The length of the CDR3 is 15 residues. The CDR3 DNA reads as TGCAGTGCGAGTACCCCAGGGGTCTTAAGTCAGCCCCAGCATTTT. It translates to CSASTPGVLSQPQHF.

This chain links TRBV2 with TRBJ1-1, with D unresolved. Trimming removed 5 bases at V and 7 bases at J, with 17 bases between. There are 14 residues in the CDR3. The germline V gene encodes CDR1 SNHLY and CDR2 FYNNEI. The DNA for the CDR3 is TGTGCCAGCAGTTCAAATGACGAGGGTATTGAAGCTTTCTTT. This translates into CASSSNDEGIEAFF.

This clone has just one count. The genes are TRBV6-5 and TRBJ1-1; a weak D match, TRBD1 (5 bases). The CDR3 runs 13 residues. Germline V CDR1 and CDR2: MNHEY, SVGAGI. The germline V and J ends were trimmed by 8 bases and 1 base, with 11 bases remaining between them. The CDR3 DNA reads TGTGCCAGCCAGGGTCGAACGAACACTGAAGCTTTCTTT. This encodes CASQGRTNTEAFF.

J is TRBJ2-1 and V is TRBV2, with 9 bases lining up with TRBD1. CDR1 and CDR2 (germline): SNHLY, FYNNEI. CDR3 length: 15 residues. Germline trimming cut 4 bases from V and 2 bases from J; bases unmatched to any gene: 3. CDR3 residues: CASSVTGGPYNEQFF. The CDR3 bases are TGTGCCAGCAGTGTTACAGGGGGCCCCTACAATGAGCAGTTCTTC.

The CDR3 nucleotides read TGTGCCATCAGTAGCAAGGGCCCAGGGTATAGTGGCTACACCTTC. This translates into CAISSKGPGYSGYTF. The gene calls are TRBV10-3 and TRBJ1-2; D might be TRBD1 (5 bases). Trimming left V 5 bases short and J 7 bases short, with 20 bases between. Germline V gene lookup returns CDR1 ENHRY and CDR2 SYGVKD. The CDR3 totals 15 residues.

The chain has TRBV4-3 and TRBJ2-6; 8 bases align to TRBD1. CDR1 is LGHNA, CDR2 YSLEER, per germline. The V and J ends lost 1 base and 0 bases, in that order; junction bases with no gene match: 5. There are 18 residues in the CDR3. The CDR3 spells CASSQVEQGVSGANVLTF. Here the CDR3 DNA reads TGCGCCAGCAGCCAAGTCGAACAGGGGGTCTCTGGGGCCAACGTCCTGACTTTC.

The rearrangement uses TRBV6-5 and TRBJ2-2; 7 positions match TRBD2. V lost 6 bases and J lost 5; bases outside the gene matches: 6. CDR1 is MNHEY and CDR2 is SVGAGI in the germline V gene. This CDR3 comprises 14 residues. CDR3 DNA: TGTGCCAGCAGCCTCGGCGGGGGAACCGGGGAGCTGTTTTTT. Translating it yields CASSLGGGTGELFF.